Below, one T cell receptor beta chain is given with its context. The target antigen is unknown. Expressed TCRB transcripts were sequenced because the isolated RNA had all been reverse transcribed beforehand. Assay: immunoSEQ multiplex PCR; the TCRdb copy retains only in-frame clones and omits some. The top ten clones hold around 0.065% of a sample with just over 450,000 clones, approximately 28% of them seen once. This entry is derived from a study of beta chain features in type 1 diabetes. At the level of the study: The samples had 90 million to 130 million sorted cells examined in all.

Study results and caveats: Naive, central memory and Treg TCRB repertoires appeared more alike in patients than in healthy donors. Significant though moderate, a shortening of TCRB CDR3s appeared in all four CD4+ subsets of Type 1 diabetes patients. In these data, an HLA type influence on TCRB rearrangement remained unresolved.

Germline assignment: CDR1 SGDLS and CDR2 YYNGEE. This CDR3 has 14 amino acids. The ends were cut back, 1 base at V and 5 bases at J, with 10 bases in the middle. The chain carries TRBV9 and TRBJ2-1; the D gene is possibly TRBD1 (5 bases). Sequencing input: naive CD4+ T cells from blood. This clonotype originated in a man aged 18 to 29 in good health. The CDR3 DNA is TGTGCCAGCAGCGTAACCGGACAAAACAATGAGCAGTTCTTC. Amino acid sequence: CASSVTGQNNEQFF.